The rows below give T cell receptor beta chains drawn from one sample of a study of cytomegalovirus exposure and HLA in healthy donors. Clones were read by immunoSEQ multiplex PCR, and TCRdb kept only the in-frame ones, dropping some. The data show some 130,000 clones, 80% to 85% seen once. The sample consisted of PBMCs. The source of these receptors is a human donor in good health. Each CDR3 is given with its conserved first and last residue. D genes are given only for firm matches. Clone size is given for some rows only: seen once, a few or many times, or a class if the clone is expanded.

>TRBD2|NA|TRBV6-5|TRBJ2-3|14
CASVGLAGADTQYF
TGTGCCAGCGTTGGGCTAGCGGGGGCCGATACGCAGTATTTT
>NA|NA|TRBV19|TRBJ1-1|15
CASTPAGTVNTEAFF
TGTGCCAGTACCCCTGCGGGGACGGTGAACACTGAAGCTTTCTTT
>NA|NA|TRBV6-6|TRBJ1-1|16
CASSYSARGTNTEAFF
TGTGCCAGCAGTTACTCCGCCCGGGGGACGAACACTGAAGCTTTCTTT
>TRBD1|NA|TRBV5-4|TRBJ2-7|16
CASSKDRVDASYEQYF
TGTGCTAGCAGTAAGGACAGGGTTGATGCCTCCTACGAGCAGTACTTC
>TRBD1|few|TRBV10-3|TRBJ1-3|15
CAISGPGQGENTIYF
TGTGCCATCAGTGGGCCGGGACAGGGTGAGAACACCATATATTTT
>NA|NA|TRBV7-6|TRBJ1-6|15
CASSYRTRGNSPLHF
TGTGCCAGCAGCTACAGGACGCGGGGTAATTCACCCCTCCACTTT
>NA|NA|TRBV7-2|TRBJ2-7|13
CASSLSGRHEQYF
TGTGCCAGCAGCTTATCAGGGAGGCACGAGCAGTACTTC
>NA|NA|TRBV7-9|TRBJ1-5|14
CASSRATSFEPQHF
TGTGCCAGCAGCAGGGCCACTAGCTTTGAGCCCCAGCATTTT
>NA|NA|TRBV2|TRBJ2-7|16
CASSDSPGLLKYEQYF
TGTGCCAGCAGTGACAGCCCAGGGTTGTTAAAGTACGAGCAGTACTTC
>TRBD2|NA|TRBV27|TRBJ2-3|14
CASSSGGFRGTQYF
TGTGCCAGCAGTTCGGGAGGGTTTCGGGGTACGCAGTATTTT
>TRBD1|NA|TRBV7-6|TRBJ2-5|16
CASSGGGQGFGETQYF
TGTGCCAGCAGCGGGGGGGGACAGGGTTTTGGAGAGACCCAGTACTTC
>NA|NA|TRBV6-5|TRBJ1-2|14
CASRLLQANYGYTF
TGTGCCAGCAGATTATTGCAGGCTAACTATGGCTACACCTTC
>TRBD2|NA|TRBV6-1|TRBJ2-7|16
CASSDFYGGGRYEQYF
TGTGCCAGCAGTGACTTTTATGGGGGGGGTCGCTACGAGCAGTACTTC
>NA|NA|TRBV7-9|TRBJ2-1|15
CASSFWRGADNEQFF
TGTGCCAGCAGCTTTTGGAGGGGCGCCGACAATGAGCAGTTCTTC
>NA|NA|TRBV9|TRBJ1-1|15
CASSVGADRGTEAFF
TGTGCCAGCAGCGTAGGGGCAGACCGTGGCACTGAAGCTTTCTTT
>TRBD1|NA|TRBV18|TRBJ1-6|15
CASSAGTGGNSPLHF
TGTGCCAGCTCTGCCGGGACAGGGGGCAATTCACCCCTCCACTTT
>NA|NA|TRBV20-1|TRBJ1-6|11
CSATGRSPLHF
TGCAGTGCTACAGGGCGATCACCCCTCCACTTT
>NA|NA|TRBV29-1|TRBJ1-5|12
CSARREDQPQHF
TGCAGCGCACGCAGAGAGGATCAGCCCCAGCATTTT
>TRBD2|NA|TRBV10-2|TRBJ2-1|11
CASWTSYEQFF
TGCGCCTCCTGGACTAGCTATGAGCAGTTCTTC
>TRBD1|NA|TRBV4-2|TRBJ1-4|13
CASSLQGEEKLFF
TGTGCCAGCAGTTTACAGGGGGAGGAAAAACTGTTTTTT
>NA|NA|TRBV7-2|TRBJ2-3|13
CASSPQGGDTQYF
TGTGCCAGCAGCCCACAGGGCGGAGATACGCAGTATTTT
>TRBD1|NA|TRBV6-5|TRBJ1-2|14
CASSSLLDRDGYTF
TGTGCCAGCAGTTCTTTGTTGGACAGGGATGGCTACACCTTC
>TRBD2|NA|TRBV19|TRBJ2-2|17
CASSGPSGGARTGELFF
TGTGCCAGTAGTGGGCCGAGCGGGGGGGCCCGTACCGGGGAGCTGTTTTTT
>NA|NA|TRBV6-5|TRBJ1-1|14
CASSRTNSGTEAFF
TGTGCCAGCAGCCGAACTAATTCGGGAACAGAAGCTTTCTTT
>TRBD1|NA|TRBV28|TRBJ2-3|15
CASSRKGAVADTQYF
TGTGCCAGCAGTCGGAAGGGGGCAGTCGCAGATACGCAGTATTTT
>TRBD2|NA|TRBV4-1|TRBJ2-1|16
CASSHLAGTSYNEQFF
TGCGCCAGCAGCCACCTAGCGGGGACCAGCTACAATGAGCAGTTCTTC
>NA|NA|TRBV15|TRBJ2-7|13
CATSRDHRNEQYF
TGTGCCACCAGCAGAGACCATAGAAACGAGCAGTACTTC
>NA|NA|TRBV2|TRBJ1-5|15
CASSEAYGSNQPQHF
TGTGCCAGCAGTGAAGCATACGGTAGCAATCAGCCCCAGCATTTT
>TRBD1|NA|TRBV9|TRBJ1-4|15
CASSVGTGLNEKLFF
TGTGCCAGCAGCGTGGGGACAGGGCTAAATGAAAAACTGTTTTTT
>NA|NA|TRBV13|TRBJ1-1|12
CASSPDGTEAFF
TGTGCCAGCAGCCCCGACGGGACTGAAGCTTTCTTT
>NA|few|TRBV4-1|TRBJ1-1|14
CASSQEGSGGEAFF
TGCGCCAGCAGCCAAGAGGGGTCGGGAGGTGAAGCTTTCTTT
>NA|NA|TRBV5-1|TRBJ2-7|14
CASSPATFSYEQYF
TGCGCCAGCAGCCCAGCGACGTTCTCCTACGAGCAGTACTTC
>NA|NA|TRBV18|TRBJ1-3|14
CASSPDSSGNTIYF
TGTGCCAGCTCCCCTGACAGCTCTGGAAACACCATATATTTT
>TRBD1|NA|TRBV5-8|TRBJ2-7|11
CASSYTGVKYF
TGTGCCAGCAGCTATACAGGGGTAAAGTACTTC
>TRBD1|NA|TRBV5-8|TRBJ1-1|16
CASSGFVQGARAEAFF
TGTGCCAGCAGCGGATTTGTACAGGGGGCGAGGGCTGAAGCTTTCTTT
>NA|NA|TRBV19|TRBJ1-2|14
CASSMGRPNYGYTF
TGTGCCAGTAGTATGGGGAGGCCTAACTATGGCTACACCTTC
>NA|NA|TRBV6-1|TRBJ1-1|14
CASSETRSSTEAFF
TGTGCCAGCAGTGAAACCCGAAGTAGTACTGAAGCTTTCTTT
>TRBD1|once|TRBV13|TRBJ2-2|18
CASSLARGTGIGTGELFF
TGTGCCAGCAGCTTGGCCCGTGGGACAGGGATAGGAACCGGGGAGCTGTTTTTT
>NA|few|TRBV19|TRBJ1-1|13
CASSIEGRTEAFF
TGTGCCAGTAGTATTGAGGGTCGGACTGAAGCTTTCTTT
>TRBD1|NA|TRBV23-1|TRBJ2-1|16
CASSQYRDSTYNEQFF
TGCGCCAGCAGTCAATATAGGGACAGCACTTACAATGAGCAGTTCTTC
>TRBD1|NA|TRBV5-1|TRBJ2-1|14
CASSLEGRGWPQFF
TGCGCCAGCAGCTTGGAAGGCAGGGGGTGGCCCCAGTTCTTC
>NA|NA|TRBV10-2|TRBJ2-3|15
CASKPGIWPTDTQYF
TGCGCCAGCAAACCGGGGATTTGGCCCACAGATACGCAGTATTTT
>TRBD1|NA|TRBV11-2|TRBJ1-1|13
CASSFGQGTEAFF
TGTGCCAGCAGCTTTGGACAGGGAACTGAAGCTTTCTTT
>NA|NA|TRBV6-5|TRBJ1-6|13
CASSFTGPSPLHF
TGTGCCAGCAGTTTTACAGGGCCATCACCCCTCCACTTT
>TRBD1|NA|TRBV29-1|TRBJ1-2|13
CSGGQGMDYGYTF
TGCAGCGGAGGACAGGGGATGGACTATGGCTACACCTTC
>TRBD2|NA|TRBV5-6|TRBJ2-7|14
CASSFTSGGYEQYF
TGTGCCAGCAGCTTCACTAGCGGGGGCTACGAGCAGTACTTC
>TRBD1|NA|TRBV5-6|TRBJ2-1|15
CASSPRTGSYNEQFF
TGTGCCAGCAGCCCTAGGACAGGGTCTTACAATGAGCAGTTCTTC
>TRBD2|NA|TRBV11-2|TRBJ2-3|15
CASSSRGGGTDTQYF
TGTGCCAGCAGCTCACGGGGGGGTGGCACAGATACGCAGTATTTT
>NA|once|TRBV5-1|TRBJ2-7|11
CASSQDYEQYF
TGCGCCAGCAGCCAAGACTACGAGCAGTACTTC
>TRBD1|once|TRBV7-6|TRBJ2-5|18
CASSSGGQGELLWETQYF
TGTGCCAGCAGCTCGGGGGGACAGGGGGAGTTGTTGTGGGAGACCCAGTACTTC
>NA|NA|TRBV5-1|TRBJ1-5|14
CASSLRGVGEPQHF
TGCGCCAGCAGCTTGCGGGGGGTGGGGGAGCCCCAGCATTTT
>NA|NA|TRBV6-5|TRBJ1-1|15
CASTPTGPMNTEAFF
TGTGCCAGCACCCCGACAGGACCCATGAACACTGAAGCTTTCTTT
>NA|NA|TRBV7-2|TRBJ1-5|12
CASSLSLQPQHF
TGTGCCAGCAGCTTATCACTACAGCCCCAGCATTTT
>NA|NA|TRBV5-1|TRBJ1-5|14
CASSFQGSNQPQHF
TGCGCCAGCAGCTTCCAGGGTAGCAATCAGCCCCAGCATTTT